This entry describes one T cell receptor (beta chain). Its antigen remains unknown. The ends were cut back, 0 bases at V and 10 bases at J, with 15 bases in the middle. Per the germline V gene, CDR1 is LNHDA and CDR2 is SQIVND (reference sequence). The length of the CDR3 is 14 residues. The record originates from a study of early stage breast cancer tumors. Study-level information: Of some 17 invasive breast tumors, about a dozen were hormone receptor-positive, HER2-negative.

Findings of the study overall: Compared with adjacent normal breast tissue, tumors showed roughly 2.5-fold greater T cell density and higher clonality.

Repertoires were generated with immunoSEQ multiplex PCR, while TCRdb's copy carries only in-frame clones and drops some. The data contain around 28,000 clones, roughly 78% of them seen just once; the ten biggest clones take up roughly an eighth. The rearrangement links TRBV19 to TRBJ1-1, with D possibly matching TRBD1 (5 bases). This clonotype was sampled from a person aged 60 to 70 with breast cancer. Material for sequencing was blood. CDR3 sequence: CASSIDQGSRRAFF. Here the CDR3 DNA reads TGTGCCAGTAGTATAGATCAGGGCAGCCGGAGAGCTTTCTTT.